The 8 T cell receptor beta chains reported below all come from one sample, sequenced in a study of blood T cell repertoires in COVID-19. Sequencing used immunoSEQ multiplex PCR; TCRdb keeps in-frame clones, though not all of them. The table lists approximately 120,000 clones, around nine tenths of them singletons. Sequenced material: peripheral blood. The receptors were gathered from a man in his fifties with acute or convalescent COVID-19.

The V and J genes are TRBV5-1 and TRBJ2-3; TRBD1 matches at 10 bases. After removal of 4 bases from V and 6 bases from J, the junction contained 5 bases not matched to a gene. CDR1 is SGHRS and CDR2 is YFSETQ in the germline V gene. This CDR3 contains 14 residues. The CDR3 sequence is CASSPGTGADTQYF. CDR3 bases: TGCGCCAGCAGCCCCGGGACAGGGGCCGATACGCAGTATTTT.

The rearrangement uses TRBV20-1 and TRBJ1-6; D gene ambiguous. Trimming cost V 3 bases and J 0 bases, with 15 bases left between them. This CDR3 has 17 residues. Germline CDR1 reads DFQATT; CDR2 reads SNEGSKA (reference sequence). As DNA, the CDR3 is TGCAGTGCTAGTAACACGGGGTTTAGCTCCTATAATTCACCCCTCCACTTT. Its translation: CSASNTGFSSYNSPLHF.

The chain links TRBV12-5 to TRBJ1-1; 7 bases match TRBD1. The CDR3 is made up of 16 amino acids. After removal of 4 bases from V and 6 bases from J, the junction contained 14 bases not matched to a gene. Per the germline V gene, CDR1 is LGHNT and CDR2 is FRNRAP. CDR3 DNA: TGTGCTAGTGGTTCGAAACCCCAGGGGGATTGGGCTGAAGCTTTCTTT. Amino acid sequence: CASGSKPQGDWAEAFF.

V is TRBV11-2 and J is TRBJ2-5, with D maybe TRBD2 (7 bases). V was pared by 1 base and J by 0 bases, with 12 bases between. Per the germline V gene, CDR1 is SGHAT and CDR2 is FQNNGV. The CDR3 is 16 residues long. The DNA of the CDR3 is TGTGCCAGCAGCTTAGCGAGGGGGGGGGACCAAGAGACCCAGTACTTC. Translation gives CASSLARGGDQETQYF.

V and J are TRBV9 and TRBJ1-2; D is perhaps TRBD1 (6 bases). There are 17 residues in the CDR3. Germline V gene data show CDR1 as SGDLS and CDR2 as YYNGEE. V was shortened by 0 bases and J by 0 bases, with 15 bases between the two germline ends. As DNA, the CDR3 is TGTGCCAGCAGCGTAGGTGCCGGGACACAAGCTAACTATGGCTACACCTTC. Translation: CASSVGAGTQANYGYTF.

The rearrangement links TRBV15 to TRBJ2-1, with 11 bases aligning to TRBD2. This CDR3 is 15 amino acids long. Trimming cost V 4 bases and J 8 bases; bases outside gene matches: 7. From germline, CDR1 is LNHNV and CDR2 YYDKDF (reference sequence). The CDR3 loop is CATSIRLAGSDEQFF. The CDR3 DNA is TGTGCCACCAGCATCCGACTAGCGGGAAGCGATGAGCAGTTCTTC. Combining the CDR3 with reference TRBV15 and TRBJ2-1 gives the whole variable domain DAMVIQNPRYQVTQFGKPVTLSCSQTLNHNVMYWYQQKSSQAPKLLFHYYDKDFNNEADTPDNFQSRRPNTSFCFLDIRSPGLGDTAMYLCATSIRLAGSDEQFFGPGTRLTVL.

J is TRBJ1-5 and V is TRBV29-1, with D possibly matching TRBD1 (5 bases). There are 13 residues in the CDR3. The V gene's germline CDR1 is SQVTM and CDR2 ANQGSEA. V lost 6 bases and J lost 4, with 13 bases in between. The CDR3: CSVRLGGNQPQHF. The CDR3 DNA reads TGCAGCGTCCGGTTGGGGGGGAATCAGCCCCAGCATTTT.

This clone was counted between two and nine times. V is TRBV5-1 and J is TRBJ2-5; TRBD2 agrees at 10 bases. J gave up 5 bases and V 7 bases, and 11 bases lay outside the gene matches. The germline V gene encodes CDR1 SGHRS and CDR2 YFSETQ. The CDR3 sequence is 15 residues long. The chain's CDR3 is CASASLAGVEETQYF. DNA of the CDR3: TGCGCCAGCGCTTCCCTAGCGGGAGTTGAGGAGACCCAGTACTTC.